A single sample is the source of the 19 T cell receptor beta chains below, sequenced in a study of spatial heterogeneity in lung cancer (dated by TCRdb to between 2017 and 2020). Overall results and qualifications from the work: The number of expanded intratumoral alpha and beta TCRs correlated with the tumor nonsynonymous mutation count.

Preparation of the library involved 5' RACE. TCRdb shows the sequencer as NextSeq 500. TCRdb passed the public sequencing reads through fastp at Q25 and MiXCR, retaining productive beta sequences. For every CDR3 protein sequence, its rows merge into one entry that carries the most common genes and DNA. For this sample there are 4,800 or so distinct CDR3 sequences; about an eighth appear just once. In total, the top ten clones hold about 27% of the sample. For these TCRs, the target antigens are not known. What this sample's time point label stands for: sample taken at primary tumor resection. The sequencing used lung tumor tissue, collected at surgery. The receptor source for this set is a male donor with early-stage non-small cell lung cancer.

This clonotype was recorded at least ten times. This beta chain represents an off-target read in a library built for alpha chains; its size is of limited meaning. The rearrangement links TRBV6-1 to TRBJ1-5; D is uncertain. The CDR3 sequence is 14 residues long. With 6 bases removed from V and 7 bases from J, the gap between germline ends came to 16 bases. Looked up from germline, CDR1 is MNHNS and CDR2 is SASEGT. The CDR3 region has the DNA TGTGCCAGCAGGGGCCGGGGAGGGAGCCAGCCCCAGCATTTT. It yields the protein CASRGRGGSQPQHF.

Ten or more counts support this clonotype. This beta chain is off target for a library built for alpha chains, so its abundance means little. The chain combines TRBV20-1 with TRBJ2-5; no clear D. The CDR3 is 13 amino acids. Germline V CDR1 and CDR2: DFQATT, SNEGSKA (reference sequence). Trimming left V 1 base short and J 5 bases short, with 11 bases between. The CDR3 coding sequence is TGCAGTGCTAGAGTTAGGGTGATCGAGACCCAGTACTTC. The encoded protein is CSARVRVIETQYF.

This clonotype came up a few times. This beta chain slipped into a library made for alpha chains as a stray read, so its size is not meaningful. The V call is TRBV30, the J call TRBJ1-1, with D unresolved. Trimming shortened V by 3 bases and J by 7 bases, and 12 bases separated the two germline ends. The CDR3 covers 12 residues. The germline CDR1 and CDR2 sequences are GTSNPN and SVGIG (reference sequence). In DNA, the CDR3 is TGTGCCTGGAGACGGAACCTGAATGAAGCTTTCTTT. Protein product: CAWRRNLNEAFF.

This clonotype has ten or more counts. Being off target in a library aimed at alpha chains, this beta chain has a size of little meaning. The chain's CDR3 is CASSKPGLAGGRYEQYF. The DNA for the CDR3 is TGTGCCAGCAGTAAGCCGGGACTAGCGGGGGGTCGATACGAGCAGTACTTC. This sequence joins TRBV28 and TRBJ2-7; 15 nucleotides align to TRBD2. CDR1 is MDHEN, CDR2 SYDVKM, per germline. This CDR3 region has 17 residues. V shed 5 bases, J shed 4 bases, and the junction held 9 bases outside the gene matches. Full variable domain (outside the CDR3, taken from reference TRBV28 and TRBJ2-7): DVKVTQSSRYLVKRTGEKVFLECVQDMDHENMFWYRQDPGLGLRLIYFSYDVKMKEKGDIPEGYSVSREKKERFSLILESASTNQTSMYLCASSKPGLAGGRYEQYFGPGTRLTVT.

A note on this clonotype: This beta chain is an off-target read within a library intended for alpha chains, so its frequency means little. The chain joins TRBV7-8 to TRBJ2-7; 14 bases agree with TRBD2. The germline V gene encodes CDR1 SGHVS and CDR2 FQNEAQ. Trimming at V came to 5 bases and at J to 9 bases, leaving 3 bases not matched to a gene. This CDR3 has 13 amino acids. The CDR3 sequence is CASSPGLAGGQYF. The CDR3 bases are TGTGCCAGCAGCCCCGGACTAGCGGGAGGGCAGTACTTC. Supplemented by reference TRBV7-8 and TRBJ2-7, the full variable domain reads GAGVSQSPRYKVAKRGQDVALRCDPISGHVSLFWYQQALGQGPEFLTYFQNEAQLDKSGLPSDRFFAERPEGSVSTLKIQRTQQEDSAVYLCASSPGLAGGQYFGPGTRLTVT.

This clonotype was detected many times. Little can be read into the size of this beta chain, an off-target read in a library designed for alpha chains. The V gene is TRBV7-6, the J gene TRBJ2-6, with unresolved D. This CDR3 is 14 amino acids long. V was cut by 6 bases and J by 0 bases, with 6 bases left in between. Germline V gene lookup returns CDR1 SGHVS and CDR2 FNYEAQ. CDR3 in amino acids: CASRVSSGANVLTF. Here the CDR3 DNA reads TGTGCCAGCAGAGTGAGCTCTGGGGCCAACGTCCTGACTTTC.

In this sample, this clonotype turned up many times. This beta chain is a stray read from a library made for alpha chains; its abundance is not meaningful. The V gene is TRBV20-1, the J gene TRBJ2-1, with 11 bases that match TRBD2. The ends lost 3 bases at V and 4 bases at J; junction bases unmatched: 11. The CDR3 consists of 17 residues. CDR1 and CDR2 (germline): DFQATT, SNEGSKA (reference sequence). For the CDR3, the DNA is TGCAGTGCTAGTCGAACAGGACTAGCGGGTTTATACAATGAGCAGTTCTTC. As protein: CSASRTGLAGLYNEQFF.

This clonotype occurred many times. Found in a library prepared for alpha chains, this beta chain is an off-target read, and its abundance has little meaning. The chain couples TRBV6-6 to TRBJ1-1, with 11 bases lining up with TRBD1. This CDR3 contains 14 residues. V shed 5 bases, J shed 6 bases, and the junction held 5 bases outside the gene matches. Germline V lookup: CDR1 MNHNY, CDR2 SVGAGI (reference sequence). The DNA of the CDR3 is TGTGCCAGCAGTCGGCCGGGACAGGGGGCTGAAGCTTTCTTT. This gives the protein CASSRPGQGAEAFF.

A remark on this clonotype: The library was built for alpha chains, so this beta chain is an off-target read and its size means little. V and J are TRBV7-9 and TRBJ1-4; no reliable D call. This CDR3 contains 13 residues. The V and J ends lost 0 bases and 8 bases respectively, with 7 bases between them. Germline CDR1 is SEHNR and CDR2 is FQNEAQ (reference sequence). The CDR3 region is CASSLAVAEKLFF. The CDR3 DNA is TGTGCCAGCAGCTTAGCCGTGGCCGAAAAACTGTTTTTT.

By proportion, this clonotype is medium-sized. Found in a library prepared for alpha chains, this beta chain is an off-target read, and its abundance has little meaning. This chain joins TRBV29-1 and TRBJ2-5; maybe TRBD2 (6 bases). Germline loops: CDR1 SQVTM, CDR2 ANQGSEA. The CDR3 consists of 12 residues. The germline V and J ends were trimmed by 3 bases and 2 bases, with 7 bases remaining between them. This CDR3 reads CSVDGGQETQYF. The CDR3 DNA follows: TGCAGCGTTGACGGGGGACAAGAGACCCAGTACTTC.

In this sample, this clonotype turned up many times. This beta chain is an unintended read in a library built for alpha chains; its size means little. The genes are TRBV6-2 or TRBV6-3 and TRBJ2-2; no definite D call. This CDR3 has 12 amino acids. Between the trimmed V and J ends, which lost 8 bases and 5 bases, there was a span of 9 bases. The germline gives CDR1 MNHEY, CDR2 SVGEGT. CDR3 loop: CASERLTGELFF. Written as DNA, the CDR3 is TGTGCCAGCGAACGGCTAACCGGGGAGCTGTTTTTT.

This clonotype was counted at least ten times. Within a library made for alpha chains, this beta chain is off target, and its count is uninformative. The CDR3 loop is CASSLASGQETQYF. CDR3 in DNA: TGTGCCAGCAGCTTGGCCTCGGGGCAAGAGACCCAGTACTTC. This chain uses TRBV5-6 with TRBJ2-5, with D perhaps matching TRBD2 (5 bases). This CDR3 is 14 amino acids long. Germline V gene sequence: CDR1 SGHDT, CDR2 YYEEEE. V was shortened by 0 bases and J by 2 bases, with 8 bases between the two germline ends.

Relative to its sample, this clonotype is medium-sized (0.01 to 0.1%). A library made for alpha chains picked up this beta chain off target, so its size means little. The V and J genes are TRBV13 and TRBJ2-3, with D perhaps TRBD1 (6 bases). CDR3 length: 15 amino acids. V was cut by 3 bases and J by 6 bases, with 16 bases left in between. Germline V gene sequence: CDR1 PRHDT, CDR2 FYEKMQ (reference sequence). CDR3 sequence: CASSLGARRVDTQYF. The CDR3 DNA is TGTGCCAGCAGCTTGGGGGCACGACGGGTTGATACGCAGTATTTT.

On this clonotype: This beta chain was picked up by a library intended for alpha chains and is off target, so its count carries little meaning. This chain joins TRBV29-1 and TRBJ1-5, with D possibly matching TRBD1 (6 bases). This CDR3 is 18 amino acids long. Trimming removed 4 bases at V and 3 bases at J, with 25 bases between. Looked up from germline, CDR1 is SQVTM and CDR2 is ANQGSEA. CDR3 protein: CSVVLRDGSGGYNQPQHF. CDR3 DNA: TGCAGCGTTGTTCTTAGGGACGGCTCCGGGGGCTACAATCAGCCCCAGCATTTT.

On this clonotype itself: Little can be read into the size of this beta chain, an off-target read in a library designed for alpha chains. The chain has TRBV12-3 or TRBV12-4 and TRBJ2-2; 7 nucleotides match TRBD1. The CDR3 is made up of 15 amino acids. J was trimmed by 1 base and V by 7 bases; bases with no gene match: 6. The DNA for the CDR3 is TGTGCCAGCAAGCCAAGGGGGCAGAACACCGGGGAGCTGTTTTTT. Encoded protein: CASKPRGQNTGELFF.

This clonotype is medium-sized by share. This beta chain is an off-target read within a library intended for alpha chains, so its frequency means little. The chain has TRBV12-3 or TRBV12-4 and TRBJ2-5; TRBD2 aligns across 16 bases. The CDR3 sequence is 17 residues long. Unmatched junction bases numbered 13, after V lost 5 bases and J lost 10 bases. CDR3 loop: CASSPMGLAGGPRNQYF. For the CDR3, the DNA is TGTGCCAGCAGTCCAATGGGACTAGCGGGAGGGCCCCGGAACCAGTACTTC.

About this clonotype: This beta chain turned up in a library designed for alpha chains; as an off-target read, its abundance says little. The chain employs TRBV12-3 or TRBV12-4 and TRBJ2-6, with D perhaps TRBD1 or TRBD2 (5 bases each). Trimming removed 3 bases from V and 4 bases from J, with 10 bases in between. The CDR3 runs 15 residues. CDR3: CASSFRDGGANVLTF. CDR3 DNA: TGTGCCAGCAGTTTTAGGGACGGCGGGGCCAACGTCCTGACTTTC.

This clonotype was counted ten times or more. This beta chain represents an off-target read in a library built for alpha chains; its size is of limited meaning. V gene TRBV13 combines with J gene TRBJ1-1; 9 bases are a match to TRBD1. CDR1 PRHDT and CDR2 FYEKMQ come from the germline V gene (reference sequence). The J segment lost 0 bases and the V segment lost 5 bases, leaving 10 bases of the junction unmatched. CDR3 length equals 17 residues. CDR3: CASSLRTGERMNTEAFF. The CDR3 DNA sequence: TGTGCCAGCAGCCTCCGGACAGGGGAGAGGATGAACACTGAAGCTTTCTTT.

On this clonotype itself: This beta chain is an off-target read within a library intended for alpha chains, so its frequency means little. V and J are TRBV5-1 and TRBJ2-1; unclear D gene. The CDR3 has 13 residues. The ends were cut back, 3 bases at V and 4 bases at J, with 8 bases in the middle. Per germline, CDR1 SGHRS and CDR2 YFSETQ. The CDR3 spells CASSSSPYNEQFF. The DNA for the CDR3 is TGCGCCAGCAGCTCCTCTCCATACAATGAGCAGTTCTTC.